This TCR beta chain is from a study of chemoradiotherapy in HPV16-positive cancers. Repertoires were sampled repeatedly during chemoradiotherapy. Trimming removed 5 bases at V and 2 bases at J, with 10 bases between. Germline loops: CDR1 LNHDA, CDR2 SQIVND (reference sequence). This CDR3 is built from 14 residues. This clone occurred a few times. Sequencing used immunoSEQ multiplex PCR; TCRdb keeps in-frame clones, though not all of them. The sample has about 27,000 clones, about 94% seen once. This sequence joins TRBV19 and TRBJ1-5; the D is unclear. This clonotype was sampled from a human donor with HPV-associated anogenital cancer. The source was blood, collected from a patient who underwent chemoradiotherapy. CDR3 in DNA: TGTGCCAGTAGTCTCGACGCGGGCAATCAGCCCCAGCATTTT. It yields the protein CASSLDAGNQPQHF.